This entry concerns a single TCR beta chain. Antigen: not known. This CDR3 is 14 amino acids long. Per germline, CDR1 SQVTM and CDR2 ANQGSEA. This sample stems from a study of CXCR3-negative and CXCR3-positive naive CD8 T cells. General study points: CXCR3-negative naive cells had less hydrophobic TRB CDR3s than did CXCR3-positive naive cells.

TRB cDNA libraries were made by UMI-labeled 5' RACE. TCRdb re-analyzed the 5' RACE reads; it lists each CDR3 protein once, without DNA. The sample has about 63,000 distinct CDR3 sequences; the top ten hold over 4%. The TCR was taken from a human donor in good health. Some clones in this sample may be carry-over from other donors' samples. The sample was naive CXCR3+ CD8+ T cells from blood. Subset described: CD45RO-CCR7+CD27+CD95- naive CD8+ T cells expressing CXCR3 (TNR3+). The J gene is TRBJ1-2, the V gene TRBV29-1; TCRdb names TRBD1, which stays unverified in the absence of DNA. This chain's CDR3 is CSAPEDRGNYGYTF.